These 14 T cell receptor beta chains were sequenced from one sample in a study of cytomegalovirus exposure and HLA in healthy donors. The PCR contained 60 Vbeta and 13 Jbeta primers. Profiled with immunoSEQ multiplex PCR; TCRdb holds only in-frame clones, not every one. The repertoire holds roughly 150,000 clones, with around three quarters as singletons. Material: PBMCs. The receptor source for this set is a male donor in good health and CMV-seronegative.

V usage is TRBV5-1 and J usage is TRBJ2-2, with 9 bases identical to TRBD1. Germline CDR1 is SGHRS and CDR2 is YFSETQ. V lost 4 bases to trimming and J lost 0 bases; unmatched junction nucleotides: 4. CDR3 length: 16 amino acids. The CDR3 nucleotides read TGCGCCAGCAGCACCGGACAGGGGACGAACACCGGGGAGCTGTTTTTT. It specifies CASSTGQGTNTGELFF.

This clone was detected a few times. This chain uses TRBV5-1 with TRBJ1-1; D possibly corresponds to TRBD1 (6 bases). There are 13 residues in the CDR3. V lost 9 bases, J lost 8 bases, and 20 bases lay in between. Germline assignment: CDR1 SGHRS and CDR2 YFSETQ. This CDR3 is CATTGGANKEAFF. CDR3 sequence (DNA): TGCGCCACGACCGGGGGGGCAAACAAAGAAGCTTTCTTT.

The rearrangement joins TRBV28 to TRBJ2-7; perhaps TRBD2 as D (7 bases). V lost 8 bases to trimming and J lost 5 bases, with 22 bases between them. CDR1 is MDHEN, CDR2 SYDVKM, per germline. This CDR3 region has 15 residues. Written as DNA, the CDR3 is TGTGCCAGCCTTCCCCGGGGGGCCGTCGAAAACGAGCAGTACTTC. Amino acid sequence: CASLPRGAVENEQYF.

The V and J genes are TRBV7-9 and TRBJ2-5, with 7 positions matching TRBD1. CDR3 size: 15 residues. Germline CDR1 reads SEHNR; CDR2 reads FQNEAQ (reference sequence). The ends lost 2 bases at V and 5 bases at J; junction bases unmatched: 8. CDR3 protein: CASSLRVQGPETQYF. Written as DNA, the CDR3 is TGTGCCAGCAGCTTAAGAGTACAGGGGCCGGAGACCCAGTACTTC.

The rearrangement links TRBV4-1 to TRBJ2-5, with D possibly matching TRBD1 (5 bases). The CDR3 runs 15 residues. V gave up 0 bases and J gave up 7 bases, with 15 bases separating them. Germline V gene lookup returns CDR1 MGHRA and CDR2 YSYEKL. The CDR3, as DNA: TGCGCCAGCAGCCAAGACAGGGCTACCGGTGGGACCCAGTACTTC. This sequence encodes CASSQDRATGGTQYF.

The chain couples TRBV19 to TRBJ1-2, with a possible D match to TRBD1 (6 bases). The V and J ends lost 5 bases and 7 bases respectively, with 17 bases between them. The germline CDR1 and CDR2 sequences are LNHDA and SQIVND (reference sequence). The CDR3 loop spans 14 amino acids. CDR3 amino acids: CASSPYGGPGGYTF. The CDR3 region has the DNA TGTGCCAGTAGTCCATACGGGGGGCCGGGTGGCTACACCTTC.

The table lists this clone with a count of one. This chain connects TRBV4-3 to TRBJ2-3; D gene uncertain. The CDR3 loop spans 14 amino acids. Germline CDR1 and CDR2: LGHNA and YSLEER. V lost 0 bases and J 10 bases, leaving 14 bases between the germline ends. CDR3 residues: CASSQDLLDYPQYF. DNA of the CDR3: TGCGCCAGCAGCCAAGACCTACTTGATTACCCGCAGTATTTT.

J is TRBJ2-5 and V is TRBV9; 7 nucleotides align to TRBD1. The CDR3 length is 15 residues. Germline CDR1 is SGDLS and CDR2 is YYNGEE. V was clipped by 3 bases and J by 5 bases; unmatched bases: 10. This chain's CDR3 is CASSGSGARGETQYF. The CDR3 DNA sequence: TGTGCCAGCAGCGGATCCGGCGCCAGGGGGGAGACCCAGTACTTC.

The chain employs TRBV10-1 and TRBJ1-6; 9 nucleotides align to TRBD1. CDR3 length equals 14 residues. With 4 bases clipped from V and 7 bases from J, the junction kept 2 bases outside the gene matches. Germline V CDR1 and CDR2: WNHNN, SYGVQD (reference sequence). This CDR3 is CASSGTGENSPLHF. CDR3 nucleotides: TGCGCCAGCAGTGGGACAGGGGAGAATTCACCCCTCCACTTT.

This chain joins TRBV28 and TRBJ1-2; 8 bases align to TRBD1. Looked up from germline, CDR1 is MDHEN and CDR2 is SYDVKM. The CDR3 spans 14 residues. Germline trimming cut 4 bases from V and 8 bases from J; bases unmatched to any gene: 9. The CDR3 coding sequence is TGTGCCAGCAGTTCTTGGACAGGGACGTTCGGCTACACCTTC. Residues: CASSSWTGTFGYTF.

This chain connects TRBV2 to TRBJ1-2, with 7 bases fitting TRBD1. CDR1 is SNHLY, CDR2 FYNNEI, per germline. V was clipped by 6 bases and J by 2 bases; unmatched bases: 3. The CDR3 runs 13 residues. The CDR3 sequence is CASRRDSNYGYTF. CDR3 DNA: TGTGCCAGCAGGAGGGACAGCAACTATGGCTACACCTTC.

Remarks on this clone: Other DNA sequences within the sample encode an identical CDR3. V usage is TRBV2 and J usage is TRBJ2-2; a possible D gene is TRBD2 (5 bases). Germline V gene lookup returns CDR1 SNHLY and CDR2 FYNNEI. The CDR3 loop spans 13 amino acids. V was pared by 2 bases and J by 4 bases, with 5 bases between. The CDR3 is CASSERGTGELFF. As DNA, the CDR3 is TGTGCCAGCAGTGAACGGGGCACCGGGGAGCTGTTTTTT.

The CDR3 coding sequence is TGTGCCAGCAGCTTGTTCGGTTACGAGCAGTACTTC. Amino acid sequence: CASSLFGYEQYF. This rearrangement joins TRBV5-4 to TRBJ2-7; D is unresolved. The CDR3 runs 12 residues. Germline V gene lookup returns CDR1 SGHNT and CDR2 YYREEE (reference sequence). V lost 1 base and J 4 bases, leaving 6 bases between the germline ends.

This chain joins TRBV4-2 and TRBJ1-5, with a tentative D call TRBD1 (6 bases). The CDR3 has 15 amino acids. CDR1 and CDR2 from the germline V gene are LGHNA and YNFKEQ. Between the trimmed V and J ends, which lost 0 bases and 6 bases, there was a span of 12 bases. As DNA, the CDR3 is TGTGCCAGCAGCCAAGATACCATGGGGGCTCAGCCCCAGCATTTT. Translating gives CASSQDTMGAQPQHF.